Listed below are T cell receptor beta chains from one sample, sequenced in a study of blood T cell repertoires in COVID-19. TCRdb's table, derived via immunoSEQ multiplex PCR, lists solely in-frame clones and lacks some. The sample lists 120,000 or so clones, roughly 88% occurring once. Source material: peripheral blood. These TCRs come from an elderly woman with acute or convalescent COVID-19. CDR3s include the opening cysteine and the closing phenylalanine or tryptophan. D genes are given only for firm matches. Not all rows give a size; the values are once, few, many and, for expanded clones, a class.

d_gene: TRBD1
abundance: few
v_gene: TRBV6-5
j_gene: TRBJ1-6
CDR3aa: CASWDRAFYNSPLHF
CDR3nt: TGTGCCAGCTGGGACAGGGCGTTCTATAATTCACCCCTCCACTTT

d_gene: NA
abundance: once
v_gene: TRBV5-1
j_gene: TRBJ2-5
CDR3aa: CASSLWGPETQYF
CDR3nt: TGCGCCAGCAGCTTGTGGGGGCCAGAGACCCAGTACTTC

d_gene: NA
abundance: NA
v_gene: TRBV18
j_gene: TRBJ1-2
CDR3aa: CASSPGHTYGYTF
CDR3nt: TGTGCCAGCTCACCGGGACACACCTATGGCTACACCTTC

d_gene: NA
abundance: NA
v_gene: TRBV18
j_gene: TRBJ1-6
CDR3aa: CASSPIYTPSPLHF
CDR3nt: TGTGCCAGCTCACCAATTTACACCCCTTCACCCCTCCACTTT

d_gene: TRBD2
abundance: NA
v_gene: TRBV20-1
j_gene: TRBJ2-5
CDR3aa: CSASKGSSGQETQYF
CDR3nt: TGCAGTGCTAGTAAAGGATCTAGCGGCCAAGAGACCCAGTACTTC

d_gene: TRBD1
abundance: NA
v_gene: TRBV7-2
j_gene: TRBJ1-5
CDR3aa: CASSLDRGMSQPQHF
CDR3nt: TGTGCCAGCAGCTTAGACAGGGGGATGAGTCAGCCCCAGCATTTT

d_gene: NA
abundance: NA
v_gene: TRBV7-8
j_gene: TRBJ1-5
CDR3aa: CASSLAWTGKQVAQHF
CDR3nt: TGTGCCAGCAGCTTAGCCTGGACCGGAAAACAGGTGGCCCAGCATTTT

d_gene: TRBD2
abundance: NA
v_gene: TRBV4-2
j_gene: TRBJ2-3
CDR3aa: CASSQEGGRGADTQYF
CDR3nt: TGTGCCAGCAGCCAAGAGGGCGGGAGGGGGGCAGATACGCAGTATTTT

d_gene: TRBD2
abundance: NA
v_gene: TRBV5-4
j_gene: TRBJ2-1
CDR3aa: CASSQAGGLSNEQFF
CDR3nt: TGTGCCAGCAGCCAAGCGGGAGGCCTTTCCAATGAGCAGTTCTTC

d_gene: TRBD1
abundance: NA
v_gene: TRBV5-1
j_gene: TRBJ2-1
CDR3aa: CASSPDRGGNEQFF
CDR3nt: TGCGCCAGCAGCCCAGACAGGGGGGGCAATGAGCAGTTCTTC

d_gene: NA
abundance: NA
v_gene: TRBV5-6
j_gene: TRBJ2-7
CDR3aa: CASSLTGDEQYF
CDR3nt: TGTGCCAGCAGCTTGACGGGAGACGAGCAGTACTTC

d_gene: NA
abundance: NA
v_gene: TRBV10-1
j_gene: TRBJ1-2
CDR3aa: CASREGILSVAGNYGYTF
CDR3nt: TGCGCCAGCAGAGAGGGAATTCTAAGCGTTGCCGGTAACTATGGCTACACCTTC

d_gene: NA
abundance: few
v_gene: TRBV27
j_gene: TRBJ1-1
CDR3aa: CASRSQGAQGRAFF
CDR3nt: TGTGCCAGCAGGTCCCAAGGGGCGCAGGGAAGAGCTTTCTTT

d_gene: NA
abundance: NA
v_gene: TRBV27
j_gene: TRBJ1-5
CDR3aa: CASSSSQGRGQPQHF
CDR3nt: TGTGCCAGCAGTTCTTCACAGGGTCGTGGTCAGCCCCAGCATTTT

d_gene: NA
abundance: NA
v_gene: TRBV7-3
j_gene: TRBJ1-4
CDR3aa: CASSLISRGAEVGEKLFF
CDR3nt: TGTGCCAGCAGCTTAATTAGTCGGGGGGCCGAGGTGGGTGAAAAACTGTTTTTT

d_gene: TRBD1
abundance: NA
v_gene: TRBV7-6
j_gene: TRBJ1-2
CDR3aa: CASSPPDRALRGYTF
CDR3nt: TGTGCCAGCAGCCCACCCGACAGGGCCCTCCGGGGCTACACCTTC

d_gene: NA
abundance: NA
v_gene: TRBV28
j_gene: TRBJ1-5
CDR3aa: CASSLGSRGTRSNQPQHF
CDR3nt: TGTGCCAGCAGTTTAGGGAGCCGGGGTACGAGGAGCAATCAGCCCCAGCATTTT

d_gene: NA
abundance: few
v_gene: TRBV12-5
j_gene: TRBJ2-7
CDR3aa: CASAPGLLYEQYF
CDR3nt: TGTGCTAGTGCTCCGGGACTTCTCTACGAGCAGTACTTC

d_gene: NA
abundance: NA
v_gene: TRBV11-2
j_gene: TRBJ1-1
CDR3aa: CASSSSGVPEAFF
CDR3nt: TGTGCCAGCAGCAGCTCAGGTGTGCCTGAAGCTTTCTTT

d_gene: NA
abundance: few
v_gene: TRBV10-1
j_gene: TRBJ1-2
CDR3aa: CASSPLPDYGYTF
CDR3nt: TGCGCCAGCAGTCCCCTCCCGGACTATGGCTACACCTTC

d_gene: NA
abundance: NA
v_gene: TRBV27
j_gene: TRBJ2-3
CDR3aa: CASSLDRTDTQYF
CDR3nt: TGTGCCAGCAGCCTCGACAGAACAGATACGCAGTATTTT

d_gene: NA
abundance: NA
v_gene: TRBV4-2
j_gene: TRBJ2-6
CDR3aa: CASSQDQGANVLTF
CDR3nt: TGTGCCAGCAGCCAAGATCAGGGGGCCAACGTCCTGACTTTC

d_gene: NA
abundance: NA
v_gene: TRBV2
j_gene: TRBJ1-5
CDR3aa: CASSERGGQPQHF
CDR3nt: TGTGCCAGCAGTGAACGGGGAGGGCAGCCCCAGCATTTT

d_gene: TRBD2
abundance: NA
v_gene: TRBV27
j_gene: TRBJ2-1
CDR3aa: CASSLGLAGAREQFF
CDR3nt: TGTGCCAGCAGTTTGGGACTAGCGGGGGCAAGGGAGCAGTTCTTC

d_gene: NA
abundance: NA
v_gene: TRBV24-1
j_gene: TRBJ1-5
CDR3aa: CATSDTFGPQHF
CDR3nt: TGTGCCACCAGTGATACTTTTGGGCCCCAGCATTTT

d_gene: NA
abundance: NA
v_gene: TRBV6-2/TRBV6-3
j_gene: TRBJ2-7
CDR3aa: CASSYDRGEQYF
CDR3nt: TGTGCCAGCAGTTACGATAGGGGAGAGCAGTACTTC

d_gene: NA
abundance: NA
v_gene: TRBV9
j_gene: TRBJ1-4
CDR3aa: CASSVGGGGEKLFF
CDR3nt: TGTGCCAGCAGCGTAGGCGGCGGAGGGGAAAAACTGTTTTTT

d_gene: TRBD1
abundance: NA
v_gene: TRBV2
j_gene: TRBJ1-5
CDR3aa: CASRGTGRGPQHF
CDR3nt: TGTGCCAGCAGAGGGACAGGGAGGGGGCCCCAGCATTTT

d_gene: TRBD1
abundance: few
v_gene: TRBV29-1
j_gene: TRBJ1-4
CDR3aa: CSAETGTGTGEKLFF
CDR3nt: TGCAGCGCAGAGACCGGGACAGGGACTGGCGAAAAACTGTTTTTT

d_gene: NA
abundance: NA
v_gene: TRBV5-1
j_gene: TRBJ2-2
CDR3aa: CASSLLIGENTGELFF
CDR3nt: TGCGCCAGCAGCTTGCTGATCGGGGAGAACACCGGGGAGCTGTTTTTT

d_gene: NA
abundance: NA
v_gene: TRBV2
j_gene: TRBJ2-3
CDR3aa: CASSEWWQGFSSTDTQYF
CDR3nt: TGTGCCAGCAGTGAATGGTGGCAGGGGTTTTCGAGCACAGATACGCAGTATTTT